This T cell receptor beta chain originates from a study of cytomegalovirus exposure and HLA in healthy donors (dated by TCRdb to 2016 to 2017). With respect to the entire study: An earlier analysis of several hundred of the donors reported about 300 Gb of sequence data and 95 million to 130 million unique TCR beta sequences obtained from about 180 million T cells. About 330 gigabases of sequencing data and 75 million to 85 million unique TCR sequences made up an early release that covered 640 HLA-typed donors. Of the approximately 400 genotyped donors, approximately 80% fell in the genetic ancestry cluster associated with self-reported Caucasian donors. The study was designed to test whether signatures of past pathogen exposure could be identified by cataloging public T cell receptors. The T cell repertoires of around 670 subjects were profiled by immunosequencing and related to cytomegalovirus serostatus. Besides the first cohort of 666 subjects, a separate validation cohort made up of roughly 120 different subjects was used. To predict cytomegalovirus infection status, the study brought together high-throughput TCR immunosequencing, statistical association of individual TCRs with disease status, and machine learning. To study patterns of TCR occurrence, a later analysis re-analyzed previously published TCR beta repertoires from more than 550 donors and added high-resolution HLA genotyping. In the later analysis, no new phenotypic data were used to find candidate immune exposures; instead, reliance was placed on TCR beta sequences and their occurrence across donors. An earlier analysis of several hundred of the donors used high-throughput TCR beta sequencing to judge whether each TCR beta V gene segment behaved as functional or pseudogenic. Alongside the repertoire data, information on donor age, sex, ethnicity and CMV serostatus was compiled. A later genetic analysis used genome-wide SNP genotypes for about 65% of the 666 donors, treating that subset as a discovery cohort. Every discovery cohort repertoire had been produced on one sequencing platform. Class I and class II HLA loci were covered by the typing at four-digit resolution. The number of typed donors differed by locus: roughly 629-640 for A, B, C, DRB1 and DQB1; approximately 530 for DQA1; around 610 for DPA1; and some 430 for DPB1. Several DR-DQ haplotypes were handled as single units for association and clustering because linkage in the cohort was strong. Among 350 to 400 genotyped donors of the cohort, an average of about 240,000 unique TCR beta nucleotide sequences were sequenced per donor, about a sixth of them non-productive. General conclusions and limits of the study: Because HLA typing was unavailable for some donors at each locus, only the typed subset was used in association tests. The study gave a list of 150 to 200 TCR beta chains associated with cytomegalovirus. An association between a missense DCLRE1C variant and V-gene and J-gene trimming of TCR beta chains was found in a later genetic analysis and replicated in an independent cohort. While some public TCRs were present in many individuals, most TCR sequences turned up only very rarely across donors. Broadly in line with IMGT annotations, most TCR beta V segments showed up in productive rearrangements about 87% or about 30% of the time in an earlier analysis of 450 to 750 of the donors. In a later analysis, some 17,000 TCR beta sequences were associated with specific HLA alleles at a false discovery rate of 0.05. The earlier analysis of 587 of the donors excluded some 15 rarely observed V segments, including chromosome 9 orphons, because counts were too low. In both the original and validation cohorts, the classifier was reported to diagnose cytomegalovirus status with high specificity and sensitivity. Because the 87-base-pair reads could not distinguish some IMGT-functional V segments, including TRBV6-2 and TRBV6-3, those segments were excluded. A further reported finding was that TCR beta sequences accurately predicted the HLA-A and HLA-B alleles for most subjects in the first cohort. In a later analysis, most CMV-associated TCR beta chains were found to appear HLA-restricted, with HLA associations seemingly driven largely by CMV exposure. Assigning TCR associations to individual alleles was difficult when HLA alleles, especially DR and DQ, strongly co-occurred. In a later analysis, HLA-associated TCR beta chains showed more clonal expansion and lower generation probabilities than non-associated chains that were equally common. For the cohort, immune exposure information was limited to CMV serostatus. Linkage disequilibrium might explain the correlated functional status among segregating V segments, but an unknown experimental factor could not be excluded. A few of the identified cytomegalovirus-associated TCR beta chains were confirmed in vitro to be specific for cytomegalovirus antigens. According to the authors, the approach could potentially be generalized to other disease states and immunological phenotypes. In a later analysis, several top co-occurrence clusters were reported to appear linked to parvovirus B19, influenza, CMV and Epstein-Barr virus. Roughly uniform sequencing depth across donors was assumed in presence/absence analyses, although this assumption may not hold. The sequencing pipeline was judged likely to have produced a cluster of highly shared sequence variants as a technical artifact. In a later genetic analysis, fewer N-insertions in productive TCRs were reported among donors in an Asian-associated ancestry cluster than the approximately 670-donor mean. In this cohort, only TCR beta chains were sequenced, and detectable features were limited by the absence of alpha or paired-chain data. In a later analysis, TCR association rates were found to vary across HLA loci, with the most associated TCRs seen for DRB1 alleles and the fewest for HLA-C alleles.

Receptor libraries were prepared by the immunoSEQ multiplex PCR assay. A mixture of 60 forward primers for TCR Vbeta segments and 13 reverse primers for TCR Jbeta segments was used in the multiplex PCR. A multiplex PCR assay on genomic DNA amplified the CDR3 region of rearranged TCR beta genes. On the Illumina HiSeq System, the amplified TCR beta libraries were sequenced as 87-base-pair reads. The authors' pipeline ran thus. A later analysis tallied roughly 80 million unique TCR beta chains across the 700 or so repertoires, and roughly 11 million of those chains were shared by two or more donors. To remove PCR and sequencing errors, raw reads were error-corrected and collapsed into unique sequences using a nearest-neighbor algorithm that merged closely related sequences. V, D and J gene segments were assigned by aligning CDR3 sequences to IMGT reference sequences. For a sequence to be retained, a match of at least six nucleotides to both a V gene segment and a J gene segment was required. Rearrangements were called productive when the CDR3 lacked stop codons and stayed in frame with V and J; all others were non-productive. Following IMGT convention, CDR3 was defined as the stretch from the second conserved V-encoded cysteine up to the conserved J-encoded phenylalanine. In an earlier analysis of approximately 590 of the donors, sequences lacking an unambiguous match to a single V gene segment were excluded. An earlier analysis of 450 to 650 of the donors called V segments functional above 56.7% productive rearrangements and segregating when the between-donor standard deviation exceeded 5%. To diagnose cytomegalovirus status from the catalog of TCR beta chain sequences, a statistical classification framework was built. A later analysis assigned V and J genes by comparing TCR nucleotide sequences with IMGT/GENE-DB human TR gene sequences. In a later analysis, CDR3 sequences and most-parsimonious VDJ recombination scenarios were assigned using the TCRdist pipeline. In a later analysis, every TCR beta chain was defined by the combination of its CDR3 amino acid sequence and its V-gene family, and reads without a unique V-gene family were dropped. A later analysis removed over 500 highly shared, low-generation-probability nucleotide sequences to deal with suspected cross-contamination and a sequencing artifact. For each public chain, a later analysis derived a clonal expansion index from normalized ranks of inferred template counts within each repertoire. Generation probabilities in a later analysis came from a VDJ recombination model fitted to out-of-frame rearrangements, and those results were checked against IGoR. A later analysis scored TCR-TCR, TCR-HLA and TCR-CMV co-occurrence with hypergeometric tests, applying a repertoire-size bias correction to TCR pairs. In a later analysis, false discovery rates were estimated by permuting HLA or CMV assignments 20 times. In a later analysis, co-occurring TCRs were grouped with DBSCAN, and TCRdist sequence similarity was added when clustering was performed within HLA-allele-positive subsets. Co-occurrence clustering excluded repertoires with fewer than 30,000 or more than 120,000 public chains, plus five with anomalous nucleotide sharing. In TCRdb, the immuneACCESS table is reduced to in-frame sequences with V and J assigned. These tables do not hold every clone; where another copy was compared, an unresolved V gene accounts for under half, and the others remain unexplained. V and J calls and clone size are as listed in that table; D and trimming were resolved from the DNA. This sample lists about 110,000 clones; 80% to 85% were detected once. Around 3.2% of the sample comes from the top ten.

In total, just over 650 healthy bone marrow donors made up the cohort. At the time of sampling, every cohort member was nominally healthy, though immune exposures that went unrecorded were likely present. The donor tested CMV seropositive, placing the donor among the 290 or so seropositive members of the cohort. A peripheral blood sample was collected from each donor, and TCR beta sequencing was performed on peripheral blood mononuclear cells. Genomic DNA extraction from the blood cell samples was performed with the Qiagen DNeasy Blood Extraction Kit. The CDR1 and CDR2 encoded by the germline V gene are MNHEY and SVGAGI. Taken from cysteine to phenylalanine, the CDR3 has 12 residues. Just the 36-base CDR3 DNA is kept, in frame starting at base 1. The germline ends are 13 bases apart after V is trimmed by 10 bases and J by 4 bases. To note about this clone: Which antigen it targets is not known. Base qualities are not at hand, and no much larger clone is one base apart.

The rearrangement joined TRBV6-5 to TRBJ1-1, with the identity of the D gene unclear. The sequenced sample consisted of PBMCs. The sequence derives from an older woman in good health and CMV-seropositive. The CDR3 in this case is CATSVGVTEAFF. The sequenced DNA: TGTGCCACCTCAGTCGGGGTCACTGAAGCTTTCTTT.